This TCR beta chain was sequenced in a study of T cells after yellow fever vaccination. For TCR, cDNA came from 5'RACE template switching, which added a universal primer site and UMIs. Using its own MiXCR run on the 5' RACE reads, TCRdb lists one record per CDR3 protein. The repertoire holds about 580,000 distinct CDR3 sequences, roughly 17% seen once, with 15% to 20% in the top ten. Germline CDR1 reads MDHEN; CDR2 reads SYDVKM. V was shortened by 0 bases and J by 2 bases, with 11 bases between the two germline ends. This CDR3 contains 16 residues. On this clonotype itself: Its antigen is unidentified.

Study outcomes and limitations: The study found a weaker secondary response that peaked faster, day 5 versus 15. Subsequent booster samples again held most clones from primary vaccination (96% CD4, 85% to 90% CD8).

The TCR originated in a man between 18 and 29 years old who received the YFV17D yellow fever vaccine. Here the sequenced sample was PBMCs, taken 4 to 6 days after the first yellow fever vaccination. The chain joins TRBV28 to TRBJ2-1; tentative D call: TRBD2 (5 bases). The CDR3 DNA is TGTGCCAGCAGTTTATGGGGTTCGGGAACCTACAATGAGCAGTTCTTC. Amino acid sequence: CASSLWGSGTYNEQFF.